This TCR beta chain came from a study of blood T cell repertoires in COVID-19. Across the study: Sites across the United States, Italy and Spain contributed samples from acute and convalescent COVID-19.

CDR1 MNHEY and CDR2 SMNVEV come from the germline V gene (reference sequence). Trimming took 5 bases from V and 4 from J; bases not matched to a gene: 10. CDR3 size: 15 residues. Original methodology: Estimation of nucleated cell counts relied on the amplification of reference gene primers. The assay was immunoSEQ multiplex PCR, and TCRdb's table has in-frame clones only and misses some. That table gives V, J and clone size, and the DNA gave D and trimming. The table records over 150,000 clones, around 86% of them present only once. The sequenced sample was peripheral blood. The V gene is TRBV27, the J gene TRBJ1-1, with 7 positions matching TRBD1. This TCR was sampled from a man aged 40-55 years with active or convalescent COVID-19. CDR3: CASSPSDRLATEAFF. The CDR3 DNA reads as TGTGCCAGCAGTCCATCGGACAGGCTGGCCACTGAAGCTTTCTTT.